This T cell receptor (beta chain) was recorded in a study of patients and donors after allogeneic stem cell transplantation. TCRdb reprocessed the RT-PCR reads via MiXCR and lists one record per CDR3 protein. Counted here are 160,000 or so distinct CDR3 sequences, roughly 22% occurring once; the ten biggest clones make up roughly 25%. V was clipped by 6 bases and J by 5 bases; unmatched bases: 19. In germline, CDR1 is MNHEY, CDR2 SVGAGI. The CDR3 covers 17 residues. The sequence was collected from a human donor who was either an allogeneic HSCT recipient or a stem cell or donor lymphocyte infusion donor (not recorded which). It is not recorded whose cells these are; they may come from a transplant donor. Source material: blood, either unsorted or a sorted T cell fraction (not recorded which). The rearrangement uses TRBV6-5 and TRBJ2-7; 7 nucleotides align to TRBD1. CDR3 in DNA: TGTGCCAGCAGCTACCACACCGGGACAGTGAAGATAAACGAGCAGTACTTC. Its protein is CASSYHTGTVKINEQYF.